Following are 28 T cell receptor beta chains from one sample sequenced in a study of cytomegalovirus exposure and HLA in healthy donors. Vbeta (60) and Jbeta (13) primers were used in the PCR. This table comes from immunoSEQ multiplex PCR, and its TCRdb copy is limited to in-frame clones, with some not included. The table lists around 100,000 clones, 60% to 80% of them singletons, with approximately 3.7% in the top ten. The sample comprised PBMCs. Receptor source: a man aged 50-59 years in good health and CMV-seropositive.

V gene TRBV5-4 combines with J gene TRBJ2-5, with D possibly being TRBD2 (7 bases). The CDR3 contains 15 residues. Trimming left V 6 bases short and J 7 bases short, with 22 bases between. Germline V gene data show CDR1 as SGHNT and CDR2 as YYREEE (reference sequence). CDR3 loop: CASTPSGGLQGTQYF. The CDR3 DNA sequence: TGTGCCAGCACCCCTAGCGGAGGCTTACAGGGGACCCAGTACTTC. The whole variable domain, filled in from reference TRBV5-4 and TRBJ2-5, reads ETGVTQSPTHLIKTRGQQVTLRCSSQSGHNTVSWYQQALGQGPQFIFQYYREEENGRGNFPPRFSGLQFPNYSSELNVNALELDDSALYLCASTPSGGLQGTQYFGPGTRLLVL.

This chain uses TRBV9 with TRBJ2-5; D possibly corresponds to TRBD1 (5 bases). Germline loops: CDR1 SGDLS, CDR2 YYNGEE. V was shortened by 0 bases and J by 0 bases, with 9 bases between the two germline ends. The CDR3 totals 15 residues. CDR3 DNA sequence: TGTGCCAGCAGCGTAGATAACAGGCACCAAGAGACCCAGTACTTC. It translates to CASSVDNRHQETQYF.

V and J are TRBV5-1 and TRBJ2-3; the match to TRBD2 covers 12 bases. Germline-derived CDR1 and CDR2 are SGHRS and YFSETQ. The V and J ends lost 4 bases and 2 bases, in that order; junction bases with no gene match: 5. There are 16 residues in the CDR3. The CDR3 sequence: CASSPRTSGTTDTQYF. The CDR3 coding sequence is TGCGCCAGCAGCCCGCGGACTAGCGGGACCACAGATACGCAGTATTTT.

The chain is built from TRBV21-1 and TRBJ2-3; TRBD2 reflects the table's D call only, with no check against the DNA. TRBV21-1 is flagged as a pseudogene. The CDR3 totals 17 residues. CDR3 bases: TGTGCCAGCAGCTGCGACCTAGCGGGAGGTTGCACAGATACGCAGTATTTT. Amino acid sequence: CASSCDLAGGCTDTQYF.

The J gene is TRBJ2-2, the V gene TRBV6-5; the D gene is possibly TRBD1 (5 bases). The CDR3 is 12 residues long. Looked up from germline, CDR1 is MNHEY and CDR2 is SVGAGI. Trimming took 7 bases from V and 6 from J, leaving 9 bases between them. The CDR3 coding sequence is TGTGCCAGCACAAGCAGGGCCGGGGAGCTGTTTTTT. Its translation: CASTSRAGELFF.

The V gene is TRBV28, the J gene TRBJ2-6; TRBD2 aligns across 7 bases. Germline CDR1 reads MDHEN; CDR2 reads SYDVKM. There are 19 residues in the CDR3. The V segment lost 1 base and the J segment 2 bases; nucleotides outside the gene matches: 11. CDR3 DNA sequence: TGTGCCAGCAGTTTATCCCTTCGGGCGGGAGTCCCTGGGGCCAACGTCCTGACTTTC. Encoded protein: CASSLSLRAGVPGANVLTF.

This rearrangement joins TRBV27 to TRBJ1-5, with 7 positions matching TRBD1. The CDR3 contains 15 residues. Germline assignment: CDR1 MNHEY and CDR2 SMNVEV (reference sequence). The junction had 8 bases not matched to a gene; V was cut back by 6 bases and J by 3 bases. The CDR3 protein is CASRPTQGVNQPQHF. The CDR3 region has the DNA TGTGCCAGCAGGCCCACCCAGGGGGTCAATCAGCCCCAGCATTTT.

V gene TRBV7-6 combines with J gene TRBJ1-4; 11 bases are shared with TRBD1. This CDR3 has 16 residues. Germline CDR1 SGHVS, CDR2 FNYEAQ. The junction had 9 bases not matched to a gene; V was cut back by 5 bases and J by 7 bases. CDR3 sequence reads: CASSPGTGGRGEKLFF. CDR3 nucleotide sequence: TGTGCCAGCAGCCCCGGGACAGGGGGAAGAGGTGAAAAACTGTTTTTT.

V gene TRBV5-1 combines with J gene TRBJ2-4, with TRBD2 as a possible D gene (6 bases). The germline V and J ends were trimmed by 1 base and 6 bases, with 14 bases remaining between them. The CDR3 has 15 amino acids. The germline gives CDR1 SGHRS, CDR2 YFSETQ. The chain's CDR3 is CASSLSGGAPNIQYF. CDR3 bases: TGCGCCAGCAGCTTGAGCGGCGGGGCTCCAAACATTCAGTACTTC.

This clone was seen more than once but under ten times. DNA of the CDR3: TGTGCCAGCAGCTTAGGCGGTTGGCCCCAAGAGACCCAGTACTTC. Residues: CASSLGGWPQETQYF. The chain carries TRBV7-2 and TRBJ2-5; D unclear. With 1 base removed from V and 1 base from J, the gap between germline ends came to 10 bases. This CDR3 contains 15 residues. Germline assignment: CDR1 SGHTA and CDR2 FQGNSA.

The chain links TRBV7-2 to TRBJ1-4; 7 bases map to TRBD1. Germline-derived CDR1 and CDR2 are SGHTA and FQGNSA. Germline trimming cut 3 bases from V and 0 bases from J; bases unmatched to any gene: 4. The CDR3 sequence is 16 residues long. CDR3 in amino acids: CASSFGQAATNEKLFF. The CDR3 DNA reads TGTGCCAGCAGCTTTGGACAGGCTGCAACTAATGAAAAACTGTTTTTT.

The genes are TRBV5-6 and TRBJ1-1; D perhaps matches TRBD1 (6 bases). Trimming took 4 bases from V and 5 from J, leaving 18 bases between them. The CDR3 spans 15 residues. Germline V lookup: CDR1 SGHDT, CDR2 YYEEEE. The CDR3 reads CASSQGRGFGTEAFF. DNA of the CDR3: TGTGCCAGCAGCCAAGGGAGGGGGTTTGGGACTGAAGCTTTCTTT.

The chain joins TRBV4-2 to TRBJ2-5; D might be TRBD2 (6 bases). The J call may be wrong; the DNA end is better matched by TRBJ2-7. The CDR3 sequence is 17 residues long. Per the germline V gene, CDR1 is LGHNA and CDR2 is YNFKEQ. CDR3 residues: CASSQALGGGEAYEQYF. The CDR3 DNA reads as TGTGCCAGCAGCCAAGCTTTGGGGGGAGGTGAGGCCTACGAGCAGTACTTC.

The chain joins TRBV11-1 to TRBJ1-1; 7 bases align to TRBD1. The CDR3 extends over 16 amino acids. V was pared by 5 bases and J by 5 bases, with 14 bases of the junction left unmatched. Germline assignment: CDR1 SGHAT and CDR2 FQDESV (reference sequence). CDR3 in DNA: TGTGCCAGCAGCATAACCGACACGCAGGGGGGAACTGAAGCTTTCTTT. Amino acid sequence: CASSITDTQGGTEAFF.

This chain links TRBV10-3 with TRBJ2-1; TRBD2 matches 14 bases. The length of the CDR3 is 14 residues. Germline V lookup: CDR1 ENHRY, CDR2 SYGVKD. The ends lost 6 bases at V and 9 bases at J; junction bases unmatched: 4. For the CDR3, the DNA is TGTGCCATCAGGCCCGGACTAGCGGGAGGTGAGCAGTTCTTC. Translating gives CAIRPGLAGGEQFF.

This chain joins TRBV4-1 and TRBJ2-7; tentatively, D is TRBD2 (5 bases). Germline V gives CDR1 MGHRA, CDR2 YSYEKL. This CDR3 spans 17 amino acids. V shed 0 bases and J shed 0 bases, with 15 bases lying between them. The CDR3 DNA reads TGCGCCAGCAGCCAAGATCAGAGCGGCACGAGCTCCTACGAGCAGTACTTC. Its protein product is CASSQDQSGTSSYEQYF.

This rearrangement joins TRBV6-6 to TRBJ2-1, with 9 bases matching TRBD2. This CDR3 has 16 amino acids. The V segment lost 5 bases and the J segment 2 bases; nucleotides outside the gene matches: 7. Per germline, CDR1 MNHNY and CDR2 SVGAGI (reference sequence). The chain's CDR3 is CASSPLAGRAYNEQFF. CDR3 DNA sequence: TGTGCCAGCAGTCCTCTAGCGGGACGGGCCTACAATGAGCAGTTCTTC.

The V gene is TRBV5-1, the J gene TRBJ2-5; the match to TRBD2 covers 14 bases. Germline CDR1 and CDR2: SGHRS and YFSETQ. This CDR3 spans 14 amino acids. The trim removed 5 bases at V and 11 bases at J, leaving 8 bases unmatched. CDR3 DNA: TGCGCCAGCAGGGGGGGACTAGCGGGAGTAGAGCAGTACTTC. It yields the protein CASRGGLAGVEQYF. The full variable domain, completed using reference TRBV5-1 and TRBJ2-5, is KAGVTQTPRYLIKTRGQQVTLSCSPISGHRSVSWYQQTPGQGLQFLFEYFSETQRNKGNFPGRFSGRQFSNSRSEMNVSTLELGDSALYLCASRGGLAGVEQYFGPGTRLLVL.

V and J are TRBV7-8 and TRBJ1-3; D unresolved. The germline gives CDR1 SGHVS, CDR2 FQNEAQ. V lost 0 bases, J lost 2 bases, and 14 bases lay in between. The CDR3 consists of 17 residues. CDR3 residues: CASSLARGGYAGNTIYF. The CDR3 nucleotides are TGTGCCAGCAGCTTAGCGCGTGGAGGGTATGCTGGAAACACCATATATTTT.

The V and J genes are TRBV25-1 and TRBJ1-3, with no clear D. This CDR3 contains 12 residues. The germline gives CDR1 MGHDK, CDR2 SYGVNS. The ends were cut back, 8 bases at V and 0 bases at J, with 5 bases in the middle. In DNA form, the CDR3 reads TGTGCCAGCGAGAGCTCTGGAAACACCATATATTTT. It is translated as CASESSGNTIYF.

The chain recombines TRBV5-1 with TRBJ2-3; 8 bases are shared with TRBD1. Looked up from germline, CDR1 is SGHRS and CDR2 is YFSETQ. The CDR3 sequence is 15 residues long. V shed 5 bases and J 5 bases; nucleotides not matched to a gene: 10. The CDR3, as DNA: TGCGCCAGCAGGCCAGGGACAGGCGGGGTAGATACGCAGTATTTT. Its translation: CASRPGTGGVDTQYF.

The table lists this clone with a count of one. The J gene is TRBJ2-7, the V gene TRBV7-9; the D is unclear. Germline CDR1 SEHNR, CDR2 FQNEAQ (reference sequence). The germline V and J ends were trimmed by 0 bases and 0 bases, with 6 bases remaining between them. The CDR3 is 14 residues long. CDR3: CASSLASGSYEQYF. CDR3 bases: TGTGCCAGCAGCTTAGCGTCGGGCTCCTACGAGCAGTACTTC.

J is TRBJ2-7 and V is TRBV9; a weak D match, TRBD1 (8 bases). V was pared by 3 bases and J by 1 base, with 14 bases between. The germline CDR1 and CDR2 sequences are SGDLS and YYNGEE. This CDR3 has 15 amino acids. This chain's CDR3 is CASSARGDRSYEQYF. CDR3 in DNA: TGTGCCAGCAGCGCACGGGGGGACAGGTCCTACGAGCAGTACTTC.

The chain recombines TRBV5-6 with TRBJ2-5; 8 bases match TRBD1. The length of the CDR3 is 15 residues. CDR1 SGHDT and CDR2 YYEEEE come from the germline V gene. The V and J ends lost 0 bases and 4 bases, in that order; junction bases with no gene match: 5. In DNA form, the CDR3 reads TGTGCCAGCAGCTTGGGGCAGGGGGCTGGAGAGACCCAGTACTTC. It translates to CASSLGQGAGETQYF.

V is TRBV18 and J is TRBJ2-5; 13 bases align to TRBD2. V dropped 1 base and J dropped 5; count of bases not matched to a gene: 19. Germline V gene lookup returns CDR1 KGHSH and CDR2 LQKENI. The CDR3 is made up of 21 amino acids. In DNA form, the CDR3 reads TGTGCCAGCTCACCACGACCCGGGACTAGCGGGATAACTGGTTCGGGGGAGACCCAGTACTTC. It is translated as CASSPRPGTSGITGSGETQYF.

There are a few counts of this clone. The chain is built from TRBV27 and TRBJ2-7, with 7 bases that match TRBD1. Germline V gene lookup returns CDR1 MNHEY and CDR2 SMNVEV (reference sequence). CDR3 length: 15 amino acids. V was clipped by 2 bases and J by 1 base; unmatched bases: 5. This CDR3 is CASSLGKGASYEQYF. The CDR3, as DNA: TGTGCCAGCAGTTTAGGGAAGGGGGCTTCCTACGAGCAGTACTTC.

The V call is TRBV2, the J call TRBJ1-4; D may be TRBD1 (5 bases). Germline assignment: CDR1 SNHLY and CDR2 FYNNEI. There are 15 residues in the CDR3. V dropped 7 bases and J dropped 6 bases, with 18 bases sitting between them. The CDR3 nucleotides are TGTGCCAGCAACGATTTGGGGGGAGAGGATGAAAAACTGTTTTTT. Its translation is CASNDLGGEDEKLFF.

The chain employs TRBV7-2 and TRBJ2-2; D unclear. The V gene lost 1 base and the J gene lost 6 bases, with 6 bases spanning the gap. The length of the CDR3 is 13 residues. Germline V gene data show CDR1 as SGHTA and CDR2 as FQGNSA. CDR3 region: CASSLVEAGELFF. CDR3 coding DNA: TGTGCCAGCAGCTTAGTTGAGGCCGGGGAGCTGTTTTTT. Using reference TRBV7-2 and TRBJ2-2 for the parts outside the CDR3, the full variable domain is GAGVSQSPSNKVTEKGKDVELRCDPISGHTALYWYRQSLGQGLEFLIYFQGNSAPDKSGLPSDRFSAERTGGSVSTLTIQRTQQEDSAVYLCASSLVEAGELFFGEGSRLTVL.